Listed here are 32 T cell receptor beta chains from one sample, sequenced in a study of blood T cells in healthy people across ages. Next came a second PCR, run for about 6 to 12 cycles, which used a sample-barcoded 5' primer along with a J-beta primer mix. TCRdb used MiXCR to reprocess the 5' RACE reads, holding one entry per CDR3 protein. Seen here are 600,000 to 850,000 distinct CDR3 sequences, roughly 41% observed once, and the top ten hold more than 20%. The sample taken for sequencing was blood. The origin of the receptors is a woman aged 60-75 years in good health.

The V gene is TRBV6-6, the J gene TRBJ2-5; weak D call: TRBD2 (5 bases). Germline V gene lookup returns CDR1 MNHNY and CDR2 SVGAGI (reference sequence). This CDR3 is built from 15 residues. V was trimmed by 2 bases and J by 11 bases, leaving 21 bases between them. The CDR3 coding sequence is TGTGCCAGCAGTTACATCGGCACGGGGAGTGGGGAGCAGTACTTC. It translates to CASSYIGTGSGEQYF.

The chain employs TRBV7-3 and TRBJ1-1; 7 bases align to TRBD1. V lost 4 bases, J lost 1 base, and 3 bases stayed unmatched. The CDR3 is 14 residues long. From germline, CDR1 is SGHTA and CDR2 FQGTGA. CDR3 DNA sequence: TGTGCCAGCAGCTCCGGACAGGAGAACACTGAAGCTTTCTTT. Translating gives CASSSGQENTEAFF.

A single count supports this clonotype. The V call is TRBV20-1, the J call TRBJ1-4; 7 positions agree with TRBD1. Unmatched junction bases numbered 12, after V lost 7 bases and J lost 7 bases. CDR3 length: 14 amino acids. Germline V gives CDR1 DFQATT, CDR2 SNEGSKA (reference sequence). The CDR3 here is CSGSVGGGGEKLFF. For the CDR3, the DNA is TGCAGTGGTTCAGTGGGAGGGGGCGGTGAAAAACTGTTTTTT.

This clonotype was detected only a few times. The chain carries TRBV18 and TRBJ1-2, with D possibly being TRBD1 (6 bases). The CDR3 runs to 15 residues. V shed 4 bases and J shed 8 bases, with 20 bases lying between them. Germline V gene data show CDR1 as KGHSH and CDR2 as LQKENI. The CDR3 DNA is TGTGCCAGCTCACAATCAGAAGACAGGAATGGCGGCTACACCTTC. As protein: CASSQSEDRNGGYTF. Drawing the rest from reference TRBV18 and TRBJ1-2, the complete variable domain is NAGVMQNPRHLVRRRGQEARLRCSPMKGHSHVYWYRQLPEEGLKFMVYLQKENIIDESGMPKERFSAEFPKEGPSILRIQQVVRGDSAAYFCASSQSEDRNGGYTFGSGTRLTVV.

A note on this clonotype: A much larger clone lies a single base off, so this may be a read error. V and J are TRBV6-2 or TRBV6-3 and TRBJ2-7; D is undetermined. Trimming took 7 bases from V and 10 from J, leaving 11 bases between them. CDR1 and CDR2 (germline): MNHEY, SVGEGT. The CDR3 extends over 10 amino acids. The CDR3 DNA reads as TGTGCCAGCAATAAGGAGATCCAGTACTTC. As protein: CASNKEIQYF.

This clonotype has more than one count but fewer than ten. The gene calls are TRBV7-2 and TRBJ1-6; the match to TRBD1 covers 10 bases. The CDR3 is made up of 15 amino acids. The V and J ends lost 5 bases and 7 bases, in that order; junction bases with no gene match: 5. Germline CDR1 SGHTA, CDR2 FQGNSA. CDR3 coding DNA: TGTGCCAGCAGCATGACAGGGGGCGAGAATTCACCCCTCCACTTT. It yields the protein CASSMTGGENSPLHF.

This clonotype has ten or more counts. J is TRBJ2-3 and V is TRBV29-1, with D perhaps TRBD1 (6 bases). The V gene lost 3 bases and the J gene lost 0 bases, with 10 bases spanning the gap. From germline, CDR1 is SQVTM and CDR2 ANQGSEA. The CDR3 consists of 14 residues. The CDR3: CSVEGHSSTDTQYF. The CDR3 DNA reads TGCAGCGTTGAGGGACACTCTAGCACAGATACGCAGTATTTT.

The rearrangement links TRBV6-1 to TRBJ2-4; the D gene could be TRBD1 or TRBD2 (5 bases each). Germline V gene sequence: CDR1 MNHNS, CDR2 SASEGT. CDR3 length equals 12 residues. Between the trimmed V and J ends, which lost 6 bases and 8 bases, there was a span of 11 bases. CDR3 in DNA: TGTGCCAGCAGAAGAGGGGCTGACATTCAGTACTTC. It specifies CASRRGADIQYF.

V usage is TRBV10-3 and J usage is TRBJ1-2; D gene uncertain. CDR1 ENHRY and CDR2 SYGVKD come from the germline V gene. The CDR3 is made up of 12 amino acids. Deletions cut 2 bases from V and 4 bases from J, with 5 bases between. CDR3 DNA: TGTGCCATCAGTGAGACCAGCTATGGCTACACCTTC. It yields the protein CAISETSYGYTF.

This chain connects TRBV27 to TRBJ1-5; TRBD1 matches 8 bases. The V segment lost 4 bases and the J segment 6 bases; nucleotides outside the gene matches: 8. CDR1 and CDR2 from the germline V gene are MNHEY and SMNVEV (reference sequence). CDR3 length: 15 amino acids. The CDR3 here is CASSSSGGRTQPQHF. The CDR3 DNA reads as TGTGCCAGCAGTTCCTCAGGGGGCAGAACTCAGCCCCAGCATTTT.

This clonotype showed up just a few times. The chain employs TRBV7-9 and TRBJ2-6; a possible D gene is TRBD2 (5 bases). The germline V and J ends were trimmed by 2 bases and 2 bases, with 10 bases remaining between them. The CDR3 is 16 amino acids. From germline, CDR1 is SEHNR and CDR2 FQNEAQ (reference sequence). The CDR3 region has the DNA TGTGCCAGCAGCTTACCTTCGGAGGCTGGGGCCAACGTCCTGACTTTC. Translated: CASSLPSEAGANVLTF.

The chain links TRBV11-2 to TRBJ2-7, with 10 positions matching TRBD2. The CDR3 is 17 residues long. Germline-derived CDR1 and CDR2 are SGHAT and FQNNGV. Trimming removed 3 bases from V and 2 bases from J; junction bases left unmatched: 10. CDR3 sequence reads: CASSFMGTSVEAYEQYF. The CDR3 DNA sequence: TGTGCCAGCAGCTTTATGGGGACTAGCGTTGAAGCCTACGAGCAGTACTTC. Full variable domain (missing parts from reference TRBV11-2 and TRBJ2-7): EAGVAQSPRYKIIEKRQSVAFWCNPISGHATLYWYQQILGQGPKLLIQFQNNGVVDDSQLPKDRFSAERLKGVDSTLKIQPAKLEDSAVYLCASSFMGTSVEAYEQYFGPGTRLTVT.

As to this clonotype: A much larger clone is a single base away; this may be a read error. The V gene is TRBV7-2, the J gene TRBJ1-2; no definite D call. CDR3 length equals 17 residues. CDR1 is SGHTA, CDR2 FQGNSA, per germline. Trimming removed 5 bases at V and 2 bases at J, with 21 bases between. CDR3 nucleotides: TGTGCCAGCAGCCCAGCTTTTTCGGAGAGCGCAAACTATGGCTACACCTTC. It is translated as CASSPAFSESANYGYTF.

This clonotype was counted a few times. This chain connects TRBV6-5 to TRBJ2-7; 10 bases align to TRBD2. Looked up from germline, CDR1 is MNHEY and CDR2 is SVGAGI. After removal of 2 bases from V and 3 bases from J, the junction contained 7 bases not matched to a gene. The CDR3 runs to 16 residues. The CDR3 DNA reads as TGTGCCAGCAGTTACGATCTTACTAGCGGGAACTACGAGCAGTACTTC. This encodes CASSYDLTSGNYEQYF.

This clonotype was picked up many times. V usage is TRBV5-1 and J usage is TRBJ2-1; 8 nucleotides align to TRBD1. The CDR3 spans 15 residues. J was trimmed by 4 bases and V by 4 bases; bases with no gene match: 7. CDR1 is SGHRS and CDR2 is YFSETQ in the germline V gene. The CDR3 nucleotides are TGCGCCAGCAGCAGTTCCGGGACAGGTTACAATGAGCAGTTCTTC. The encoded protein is CASSSSGTGYNEQFF. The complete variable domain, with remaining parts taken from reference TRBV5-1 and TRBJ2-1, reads KAGVTQTPRYLIKTRGQQVTLSCSPISGHRSVSWYQQTPGQGLQFLFEYFSETQRNKGNFPGRFSGRQFSNSRSEMNVSTLELGDSALYLCASSSSGTGYNEQFFGPGTRLTVL.

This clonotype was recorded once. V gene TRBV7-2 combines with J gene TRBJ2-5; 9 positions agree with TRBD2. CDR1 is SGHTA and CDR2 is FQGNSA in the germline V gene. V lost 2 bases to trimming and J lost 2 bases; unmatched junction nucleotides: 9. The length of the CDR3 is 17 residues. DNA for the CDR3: TGTGCCAGCAGCTTAAAACTACTAGCGGGTCTACAAGAGACCCAGTACTTC. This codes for CASSLKLLAGLQETQYF.

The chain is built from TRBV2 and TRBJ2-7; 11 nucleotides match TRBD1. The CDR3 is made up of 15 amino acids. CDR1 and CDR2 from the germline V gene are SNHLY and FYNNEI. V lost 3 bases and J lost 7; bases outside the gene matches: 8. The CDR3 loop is CASSDWDRGTLEQYF. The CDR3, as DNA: TGTGCCAGCAGTGACTGGGACAGGGGGACCCTTGAGCAGTACTTC. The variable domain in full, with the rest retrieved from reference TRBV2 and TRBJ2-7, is EPEVTQTPSHQVTQMGQEVILRCVPISNHLYFYWYRQILGQKVEFLVSFYNNEISEKSEIFDDQFSVERPDGSNFTLKIRSTKLEDSAMYFCASSDWDRGTLEQYFGPGTRLTVT.

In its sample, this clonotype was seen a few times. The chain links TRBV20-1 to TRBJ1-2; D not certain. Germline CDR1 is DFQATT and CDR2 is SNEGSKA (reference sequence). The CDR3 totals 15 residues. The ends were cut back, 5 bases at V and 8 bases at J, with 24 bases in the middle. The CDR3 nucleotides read TGCAGTGCTGGCCCCGGGCGTAGGGATTTCTACGGCTACACCTTC. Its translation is CSAGPGRRDFYGYTF.

CDR3 in amino acids: CASRRTSGYEQYF. CDR3 sequence (DNA): TGTGCCAGCAGGCGGACTAGCGGTTACGAGCAGTACTTC. The rearrangement links TRBV27 to TRBJ2-7; 10 nucleotides match TRBD2. V gave up 6 bases and J gave up 4 bases; unmatched junction bases: 3. CDR1 is MNHEY, CDR2 SMNVEV, per germline (reference sequence). CDR3 length: 13 residues.

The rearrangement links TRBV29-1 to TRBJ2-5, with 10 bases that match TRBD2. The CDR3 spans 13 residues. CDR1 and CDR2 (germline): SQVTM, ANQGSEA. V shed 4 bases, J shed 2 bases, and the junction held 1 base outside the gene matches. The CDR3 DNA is TGCAGCGTTGTACTAGCGGGGCAAGAGACCCAGTACTTC. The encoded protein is CSVVLAGQETQYF.

The CDR3 here is CSARGMTSGNTDTQYF. CDR3 sequence (DNA): TGCAGTGCTAGAGGGATGACTAGCGGGAACACAGATACGCAGTATTTT. The chain is built from TRBV20-1 and TRBJ2-3; TRBD2 aligns across 11 bases. The CDR3 has 16 amino acids. Looked up from germline, CDR1 is DFQATT and CDR2 is SNEGSKA (reference sequence). The J segment lost 2 bases and the V segment lost 1 base, leaving 5 bases of the junction unmatched.

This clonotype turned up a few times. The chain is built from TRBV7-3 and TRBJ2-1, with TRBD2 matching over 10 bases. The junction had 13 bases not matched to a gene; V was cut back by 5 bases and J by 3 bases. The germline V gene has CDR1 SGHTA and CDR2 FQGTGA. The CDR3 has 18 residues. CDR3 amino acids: CASSPRASGSSVYNEQFF. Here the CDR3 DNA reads TGTGCCAGCAGCCCTCGGGCTAGCGGGAGCTCGGTCTACAATGAGCAGTTCTTC.

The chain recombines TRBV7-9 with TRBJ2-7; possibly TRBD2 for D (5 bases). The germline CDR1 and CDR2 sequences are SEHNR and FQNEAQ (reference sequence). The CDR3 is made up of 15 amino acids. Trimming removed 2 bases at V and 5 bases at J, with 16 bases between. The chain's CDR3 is CASSLKREEPHEQYF. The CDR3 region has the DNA TGTGCCAGCAGCTTAAAACGGGAAGAGCCCCACGAGCAGTACTTC.

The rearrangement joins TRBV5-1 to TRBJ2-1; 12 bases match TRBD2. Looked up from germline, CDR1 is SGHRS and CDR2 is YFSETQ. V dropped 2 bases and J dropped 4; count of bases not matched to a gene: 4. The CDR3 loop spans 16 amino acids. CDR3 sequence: CASSFGGTSGYNEQFF. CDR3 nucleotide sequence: TGCGCCAGCAGCTTTGGGGGGACTAGCGGGTACAATGAGCAGTTCTTC.

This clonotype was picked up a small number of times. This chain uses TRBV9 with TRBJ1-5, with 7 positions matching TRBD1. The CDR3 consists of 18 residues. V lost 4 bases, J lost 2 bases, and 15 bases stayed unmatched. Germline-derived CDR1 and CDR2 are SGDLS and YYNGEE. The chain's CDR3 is CASSLRGGRGEGNQPQHF. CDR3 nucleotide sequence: TGTGCCAGCAGCTTAAGAGGAGGCAGGGGGGAGGGCAATCAGCCCCAGCATTTT.

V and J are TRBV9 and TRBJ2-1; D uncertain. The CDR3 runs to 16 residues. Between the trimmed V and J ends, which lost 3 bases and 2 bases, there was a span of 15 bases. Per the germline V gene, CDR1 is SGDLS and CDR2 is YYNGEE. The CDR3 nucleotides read TGTGCCAGCAGCGCCCCGCCCGGACGAGCCTACAATGAGCAGTTCTTC. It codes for CASSAPPGRAYNEQFF.

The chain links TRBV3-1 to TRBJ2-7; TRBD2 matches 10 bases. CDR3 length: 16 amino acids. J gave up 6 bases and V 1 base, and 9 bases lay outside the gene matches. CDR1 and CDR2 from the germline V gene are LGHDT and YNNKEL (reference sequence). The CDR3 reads CASSQGRSGRGSEQYF. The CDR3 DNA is TGTGCCAGCAGCCAAGGTCGGAGCGGGAGGGGTTCCGAGCAGTACTTC.

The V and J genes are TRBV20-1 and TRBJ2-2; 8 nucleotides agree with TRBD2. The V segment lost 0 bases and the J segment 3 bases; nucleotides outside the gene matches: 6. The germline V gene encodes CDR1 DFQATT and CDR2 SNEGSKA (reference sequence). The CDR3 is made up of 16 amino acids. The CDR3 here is CSARDQRGGDTGELFF. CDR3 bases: TGCAGTGCTAGAGATCAACGGGGGGGAGACACCGGGGAGCTGTTTTTT.

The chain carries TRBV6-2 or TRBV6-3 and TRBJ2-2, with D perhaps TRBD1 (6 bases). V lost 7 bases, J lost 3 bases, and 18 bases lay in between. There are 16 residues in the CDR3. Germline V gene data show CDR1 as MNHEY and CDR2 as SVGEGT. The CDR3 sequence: CASTLDSPSHTGELFF. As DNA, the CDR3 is TGTGCCAGCACCTTGGACAGTCCCTCACACACCGGGGAGCTGTTTTTT.

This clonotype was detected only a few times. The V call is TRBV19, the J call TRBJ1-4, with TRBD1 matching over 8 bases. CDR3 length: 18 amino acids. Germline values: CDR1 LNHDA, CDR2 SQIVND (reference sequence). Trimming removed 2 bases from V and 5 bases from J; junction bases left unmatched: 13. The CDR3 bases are TGTGCCAGTAGTATATGGAGGGACAGGCGTCCAAACAATGAAAAACTGTTTTTT. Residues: CASSIWRDRRPNNEKLFF. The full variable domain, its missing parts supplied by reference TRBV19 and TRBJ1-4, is DGGITQSPKYLFRKEGQNVTLSCEQNLNHDAMYWYRQDPGQGLRLIYYSQIVNDFQKGDIAEGYSVSREKKESFPLTVTSAQKNPTAFYLCASSIWRDRRPNNEKLFFGSGTQLSVL.

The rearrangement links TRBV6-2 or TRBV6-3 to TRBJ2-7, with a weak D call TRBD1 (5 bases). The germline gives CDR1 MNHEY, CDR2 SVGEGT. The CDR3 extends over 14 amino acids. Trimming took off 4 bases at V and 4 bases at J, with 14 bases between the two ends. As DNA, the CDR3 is TGTGCCAGCAGTTCGGACGACAGTACATACGAGCAGTACTTC. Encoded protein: CASSSDDSTYEQYF.

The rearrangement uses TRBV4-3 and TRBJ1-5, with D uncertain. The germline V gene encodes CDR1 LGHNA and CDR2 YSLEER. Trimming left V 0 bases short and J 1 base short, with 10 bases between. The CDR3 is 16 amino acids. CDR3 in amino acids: CASSQDSWRSNQPQHF. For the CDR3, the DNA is TGCGCCAGCAGCCAAGATAGTTGGCGGAGCAATCAGCCCCAGCATTTT.